This section outlines one T cell receptor beta chain sequence together with its context. The data derive from a study of blood T cell repertoires in COVID-19. Study-wide background: Spain, Italy and the United States supplied samples that represented acute and convalescent COVID-19.

Original processing methods: For nucleated cells, counts were estimated from reference gene primer amplification. Generated by immunoSEQ multiplex PCR, the TCRdb table keeps only in-frame clones and is missing some. V, J and clone size are taken as reported in that table, and D and trimming were inferred from the DNA itself. In the table there are about 74,000 clones, just over 85% of which are singletons. Deletions cut 5 bases from V and 1 base from J, with 8 bases between. Looked up from germline, CDR1 is LNHDA and CDR2 is SQIVND (reference sequence). The CDR3 contains 13 residues. The TCR comes from an elderly woman with active or convalescent COVID-19. The sample taken for sequencing was peripheral blood. V is TRBV19 and J is TRBJ2-5, with D perhaps TRBD2 (6 bases). This chain's CDR3 is CASSGTFQETQYF. The CDR3 nucleotides read TGTGCCAGTAGTGGGACTTTCCAAGAGACCCAGTACTTC.